The 28 T cell receptor beta chains reported below all come from one sample, sequenced in a study of vaccination and CD4 T cells after COVID-19. Treatment meaning: 10-day PBMC culture with coronavirus spike peptide pools or control peptides (ViraFEST assay). During the years 2011-2018, before the COVID-19 pandemic, the unexposed donor's CD4+ T cells were collected. An Oncomine TCR Beta short-read assay was used to sequence the DNA from cultured CD4+ T cells. TCRdb used MiXCR to reprocess the PCR reads, holding one entry per CDR3 protein. Of roughly 2,000 distinct CDR3 sequences listed, over 15% were seen once; the top ten hold 20% to 25%. These receptors have no identified antigens. Sequenced sample: CD4+ T cells from blood, cultured in vitro. The receptors derive from a human donor in good health.

By its share, this clonotype is medium-sized. The rearrangement joins TRBV20-1 to TRBJ2-1; 9 nucleotides align to TRBD1. The CDR3 is made up of 13 amino acids. In germline, CDR1 is DFQATT, CDR2 SNEGSKA (reference sequence). CDR3 amino acids: CSLQGAFTNEQFF. DNA for the CDR3: TGCAGCTTACAGGGGGCGTTTACCAATGAGCAGTTCTTC.

In this sample, this clonotype is medium-sized. The V gene is TRBV7-9, the J gene TRBJ1-3; D perhaps matches TRBD1 (6 bases). The germline V gene encodes CDR1 SEHNR and CDR2 FQNEAQ (reference sequence). Trimming took 4 bases from V and 2 from J, leaving 9 bases between them. The CDR3 runs 14 residues. CDR3 protein: CASSSNRAGNTIYF. CDR3 sequence (DNA): TGTGCCAGCAGCTCGAACAGGGCTGGAAACACCATATATTTT. Drawing the rest from reference TRBV7-9 and TRBJ1-3, the complete variable domain is DTGVSQNPRHKITKRGQNVTFRCDPISEHNRLYWYRQTLGQGPEFLTYFQNEAQLEKSRLLSDRFSAERPKGSFSTLEIQRTEQGDSAMYLCASSSNRAGNTIYFGEGSWLTVV.

This clonotype occurred a few times. The rearrangement links TRBV28 to TRBJ1-5; D ambiguous. Germline V gene lookup returns CDR1 MDHEN and CDR2 SYDVKM. The CDR3 covers 13 residues. V was cut by 4 bases and J by 3 bases, with 7 bases left in between. The CDR3 protein is CASSSMDNQPQHF. The CDR3 DNA is TGTGCCAGCAGTTCCATGGACAATCAGCCCCAGCATTTT.

The chain uses TRBV7-9 and TRBJ2-5; tentatively, D is TRBD2 (6 bases). Trimming cost V 1 base and J 5 bases, with 11 bases left between them. The germline V gene encodes CDR1 SEHNR and CDR2 FQNEAQ (reference sequence). There are 14 residues in the CDR3. Here the CDR3 reads CASSLGAGRETQYF. The CDR3 DNA is TGTGCCAGCAGCTTAGGGGCAGGGAGGGAGACCCAGTACTTC.

By share, this clonotype ranks as medium-sized. The chain uses TRBV9 and TRBJ1-2; 10 bases align to TRBD1. CDR3 length: 13 residues. Germline V gene data show CDR1 as SGDLS and CDR2 as YYNGEE. The J segment lost 7 bases and the V segment lost 3 bases, leaving 3 bases of the junction unmatched. The CDR3 sequence is CASSAGTGVGYTF. CDR3 coding DNA: TGTGCCAGCAGCGCTGGGACAGGGGTTGGCTACACCTTC.

This clonotype is classed as medium-sized. This chain joins TRBV10-3 and TRBJ1-2, with 7 positions matching TRBD1. With 5 bases clipped from V and 2 bases from J, the junction kept 8 bases outside the gene matches. CDR3 size: 15 residues. Germline V lookup: CDR1 ENHRY, CDR2 SYGVKD. DNA for the CDR3: TGTGCCATCAGTAGGGGACAGATGACGAACTATGGCTACACCTTC. Translation gives CAISRGQMTNYGYTF.

This sequence joins TRBV30 and TRBJ1-3, with no clear D. Germline assignment: CDR1 GTSNPN and CDR2 SVGIG (reference sequence). V lost 8 bases and J 3 bases, leaving 14 bases between the germline ends. The CDR3 is made up of 13 amino acids. CDR3 nucleotides: TGTGCCGGCGGGAGACTAAATGGAAACACCATATATTTT. Encoded protein: CAGGRLNGNTIYF.

In this sample, this clonotype is medium-sized. J is TRBJ2-3 and V is TRBV20-1; TRBD2 matches 10 bases. Germline assignment: CDR1 DFQATT and CDR2 SNEGSKA (reference sequence). With 1 base clipped from V and 3 bases from J, the junction kept 4 bases outside the gene matches. This CDR3 has 15 residues. The DNA of the CDR3 is TGCAGTGCTAGAGGGCTAGCGGGAGCTACAGATACGCAGTATTTT. This translates into CSARGLAGATDTQYF.

CDR3 DNA sequence: TGCAGCGTTGTGGGTCCGATAAACACCGGGGAGCTGTTTTTT. Translation gives CSVVGPINTGELFF. The chain links TRBV29-1 to TRBJ2-2; the D is unclear. This CDR3 region has 14 residues. V shed 4 bases and J shed 2 bases, with 11 bases lying between them. Germline lookup yields CDR1 SQVTM and CDR2 ANQGSEA.

The gene calls are TRBV15 and TRBJ1-4; TRBD1 aligns across 7 bases. The CDR3 loop spans 18 amino acids. Germline CDR1 reads LNHNV; CDR2 reads YYDKDF (reference sequence). V lost 0 bases and J lost 5; bases outside the gene matches: 12. This CDR3 is CATSRDLTGATTNEKLFF. CDR3 nucleotides: TGTGCCACCAGCAGAGACCTAACAGGGGCGACTACCAATGAAAAACTGTTTTTT.

This sequence joins TRBV28 and TRBJ1-2, with 8 bases matching TRBD1. This CDR3 is built from 17 residues. Losses at the gene ends were 5 bases for V and 6 bases for J; bases not matched to a gene: 17. Germline values: CDR1 MDHEN, CDR2 SYDVKM. The CDR3 protein is CASSTNRGGLTWHGYTF. CDR3 sequence (DNA): TGTGCCAGCAGTACCAACAGGGGGGGGCTGACTTGGCATGGCTACACCTTC.

In this sample, this clonotype turned up a few times. The CDR3 nucleotides are TGTGCCAGCTACGACAGAATCTACGAGCAGTACTTC. Protein sequence: CASYDRIYEQYF. The chain uses TRBV6-1 and TRBJ2-7; D possibly corresponds to TRBD1 (5 bases). CDR3 size: 12 residues. In germline, CDR1 is MNHNS, CDR2 SASEGT. V was pared by 8 bases and J by 3 bases, with 11 bases between.

This clonotype is labeled medium-sized. The chain carries TRBV10-3 and TRBJ2-7; 9 bases fit TRBD1. The CDR3 contains 14 residues. Trimming cost V 4 bases and J 3 bases; bases outside gene matches: 4. Germline V lookup: CDR1 ENHRY, CDR2 SYGVKD. This CDR3 reads CAISGTDRGYEQYF. The CDR3 nucleotides are TGTGCCATCAGTGGGACGGACAGGGGCTACGAGCAGTACTTC.

The chain combines TRBV7-2 with TRBJ2-7; perhaps TRBD1 as D (5 bases). This CDR3 is built from 13 residues. Germline V gene data show CDR1 as SGHTA and CDR2 as FQGNSA. V lost 5 bases and J lost 2, with 10 bases in between. The CDR3 region has the DNA TGTGCCAGCAGCCTTACAGGTACCTACGAGCAGTACTTC. This encodes CASSLTGTYEQYF.

In this sample, this clonotype turned up a few times. V is TRBV6-1 and J is TRBJ2-2; D gene uncertain. Trimming cost V 6 bases and J 1 base, with 12 bases left between them. The CDR3 consists of 15 residues. The germline V gene has CDR1 MNHNS and CDR2 SASEGT. The CDR3, as DNA: TGTGCCAGCAGGGTGAACTCAAGGAACACCGGGGAGCTGTTTTTT. Translating it yields CASRVNSRNTGELFF.

This clonotype was recorded a few times. V is TRBV3-1 and J is TRBJ1-2; D remains ambiguous. Germline loops: CDR1 LGHDT, CDR2 YNNKEL (reference sequence). Trimming pared 5 bases from V and 2 bases from J, leaving 6 bases between. The CDR3 is 12 amino acids. The CDR3 region is CASSSGNYGYTF. CDR3 nucleotide sequence: TGTGCCAGCAGCTCGGGGAACTATGGCTACACCTTC.

This clonotype was seen a few times. This chain connects TRBV12-3 or TRBV12-4 to TRBJ2-2; 9 bases match TRBD2. The trim removed 7 bases at V and 3 bases at J, leaving 6 bases unmatched. CDR3 length equals 15 residues. The CDR3 is CASILRLADTGELFF. The CDR3, as DNA: TGTGCCAGCATCCTCAGACTAGCGGACACCGGGGAGCTGTTTTTT.

The gene calls are TRBV9 and TRBJ2-5, with 14 bases aligning to TRBD2. The CDR3 is 17 residues long. The V segment lost 0 bases and the J segment 2 bases; nucleotides outside the gene matches: 3. Germline values: CDR1 SGDLS, CDR2 YYNGEE. The CDR3 region is CASSVGGLAGVQETQYF. The CDR3 DNA follows: TGTGCCAGCAGCGTAGGGGGACTAGCGGGGGTTCAAGAGACCCAGTACTTC. Drawing the rest from reference TRBV9 and TRBJ2-5, the complete variable domain is DSGVTQTPKHLITATGQRVTLRCSPRSGDLSVYWYQQSLDQGLQFLIQYYNGEERAKGNILERFSAQQFPDLHSELNLSSLELGDSALYFCASSVGGLAGVQETQYFGPGTRLLVL.

By share, this clonotype ranks as medium-sized. The V gene is TRBV2, the J gene TRBJ1-6; 7 nucleotides line up with TRBD1. Germline V lookup: CDR1 SNHLY, CDR2 FYNNEI. V lost 5 bases to trimming and J lost 14 bases; unmatched junction nucleotides: 12. The CDR3 length is 14 residues. The CDR3 DNA reads TGTGCCAGCAGTCGGGACAGTTCGATAGAGGCCCTCCACTTT. Translating gives CASSRDSSIEALHF.

In its sample, this clonotype ranks as medium-sized. The rearrangement links TRBV20-1 to TRBJ1-5, with 8 bases matching TRBD1. CDR1 DFQATT and CDR2 SNEGSKA come from the germline V gene (reference sequence). The CDR3 is 15 residues long. The CDR3 bases are TGCAGCTCCATTGTGGACAGGGAGGAGGGGCAGCCCCAGCATTTT. Residues: CSSIVDREEGQPQHF.

By share, this clonotype counts as medium-sized. J is TRBJ2-3 and V is TRBV19; 7 nucleotides match TRBD1. Trimming cost V 10 bases and J 2 bases; bases outside gene matches: 9. This CDR3 has 14 amino acids. Germline V CDR1 and CDR2: LNHDA, SQIVND (reference sequence). The CDR3 DNA follows: TGTGCCACCTCGACAGGGTACGTCACAGATACGCAGTATTTT. Its protein is CATSTGYVTDTQYF.

This rearrangement joins TRBV12-3 or TRBV12-4 to TRBJ2-4, with 8 bases lining up with TRBD1. Losses at the gene ends were 7 bases for V and 7 bases for J; bases not matched to a gene: 9. The CDR3 sequence is 14 residues long. CDR3 coding DNA: TGTGCCAGCACCCGGGACAGGTTCGGGAACATTCAGTACTTC. Encoded protein: CASTRDRFGNIQYF.

This clonotype was detected only a few times. The CDR3 region is CASSLVPDLNTEAFF. CDR3 bases: TGCGCCAGCAGCTTGGTTCCGGATTTGAACACTGAAGCTTTCTTT. This sequence joins TRBV5-1 and TRBJ1-1; D ambiguous. Trimming pared 0 bases from V and 0 bases from J, leaving 9 bases between. CDR1 is SGHRS and CDR2 is YFSETQ in the germline V gene. The CDR3 sequence is 15 residues long.

The chain combines TRBV7-2 with TRBJ2-2; 8 bases map to TRBD1. The CDR3 extends over 15 amino acids. V shed 5 bases and J 6 bases; nucleotides not matched to a gene: 8. Germline values: CDR1 SGHTA, CDR2 FQGNSA. CDR3 loop: CASSPWTGSPGELFF. The CDR3 bases are TGTGCCAGCAGCCCCTGGACAGGGAGCCCCGGGGAGCTGTTTTTT.

The chain couples TRBV5-4 to TRBJ1-6, with 8 nucleotides matching TRBD1. Germline CDR1 reads SGHNT; CDR2 reads YYREEE (reference sequence). The V and J ends lost 0 bases and 7 bases, in that order; junction bases with no gene match: 3. This CDR3 comprises 15 residues. This CDR3 reads CASSLGGTGNSPLHF. CDR3 nucleotides: TGTGCCAGCAGCTTGGGGGGGACAGGAAATTCACCCCTCCACTTT.

The chain employs TRBV6-2 or TRBV6-3 and TRBJ2-1; tentatively, D is TRBD2 (6 bases). The CDR3 length is 13 residues. CDR1 is MNHEY and CDR2 is SVGEGT in the germline V gene. The V gene lost 6 bases and the J gene lost 10 bases, with 16 bases spanning the gap. The CDR3: CASRRTSSAEQFF. The CDR3 DNA sequence: TGTGCCAGCAGAAGAACTAGCTCCGCAGAGCAGTTCTTC.

The chain combines TRBV18 with TRBJ1-2; 8 bases agree with TRBD1. Germline CDR1 and CDR2: KGHSH and LQKENI. The trim removed 3 bases at V and 2 bases at J, leaving 5 bases unmatched. The CDR3 is 15 residues long. CDR3 region: CASSPSRQGNYGYTF. CDR3 in DNA: TGTGCCAGCTCACCTTCGAGACAGGGGAACTATGGCTACACCTTC.

This clonotype was detected only a few times. V gene TRBV28 combines with J gene TRBJ1-1, with D maybe TRBD1 (6 bases). The CDR3 totals 15 residues. Germline CDR1 is MDHEN and CDR2 is SYDVKM. V was clipped by 4 bases and J by 0 bases, with 12 bases between them. The CDR3 DNA is TGTGCCAGCAGTTGGCCCGGGACAATGAACACTGAAGCTTTCTTT. Protein sequence: CASSWPGTMNTEAFF.